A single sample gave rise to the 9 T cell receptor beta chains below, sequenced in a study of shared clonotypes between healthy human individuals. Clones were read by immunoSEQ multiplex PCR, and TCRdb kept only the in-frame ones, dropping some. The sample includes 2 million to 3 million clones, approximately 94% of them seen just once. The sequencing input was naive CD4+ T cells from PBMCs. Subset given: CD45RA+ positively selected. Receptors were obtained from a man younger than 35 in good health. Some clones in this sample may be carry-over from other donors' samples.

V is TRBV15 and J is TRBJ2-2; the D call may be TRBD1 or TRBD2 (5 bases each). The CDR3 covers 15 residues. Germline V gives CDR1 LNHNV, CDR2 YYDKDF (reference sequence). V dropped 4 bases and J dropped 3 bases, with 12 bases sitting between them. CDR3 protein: CATSNRDRYTGELFF. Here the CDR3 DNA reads TGTGCCACCAGCAACCGGGACCGGTACACCGGGGAGCTGTTTTTT.

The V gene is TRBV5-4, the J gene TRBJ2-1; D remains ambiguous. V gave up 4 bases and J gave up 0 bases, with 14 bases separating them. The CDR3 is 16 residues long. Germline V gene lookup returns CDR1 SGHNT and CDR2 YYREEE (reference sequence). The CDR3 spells CASSPRGPSSYNEQFF. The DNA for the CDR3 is TGTGCCAGCAGCCCCCGCGGACCTAGCTCCTACAATGAGCAGTTCTTC.

CDR3 protein: CAISGPTGQEFF. The CDR3 DNA follows: TGTGCCATCAGTGGACCAACGGGACAGGAGTTCTTC. The V call is TRBV10-3, the J call TRBJ2-1, with 8 bases matching TRBD1. The CDR3 totals 12 residues. Germline V gene lookup returns CDR1 ENHRY and CDR2 SYGVKD. After removal of 4 bases from V and 14 bases from J, the junction contained 7 bases not matched to a gene.

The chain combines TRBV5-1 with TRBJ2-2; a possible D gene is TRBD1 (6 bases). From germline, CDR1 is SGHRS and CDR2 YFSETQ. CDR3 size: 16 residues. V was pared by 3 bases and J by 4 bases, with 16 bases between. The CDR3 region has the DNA TGCGCCAGCAGCTCCCAACCCACAGGGAGCACCGGGGAGCTGTTTTTT. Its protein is CASSSQPTGSTGELFF.

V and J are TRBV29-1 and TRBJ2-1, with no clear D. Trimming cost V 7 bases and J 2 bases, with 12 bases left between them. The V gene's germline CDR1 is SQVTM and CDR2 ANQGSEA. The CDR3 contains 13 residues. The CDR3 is CSALARTYNEQFF. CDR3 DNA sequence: TGCAGCGCGCTCGCGCGTACCTACAATGAGCAGTTCTTC.

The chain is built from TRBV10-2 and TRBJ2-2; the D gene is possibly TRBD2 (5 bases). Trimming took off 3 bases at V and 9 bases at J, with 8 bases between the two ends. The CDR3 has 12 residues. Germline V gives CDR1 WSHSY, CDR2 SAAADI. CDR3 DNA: TGCGCCAGCAGTGAAATGGACTGGGAGCTGTTTTTT. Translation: CASSEMDWELFF.

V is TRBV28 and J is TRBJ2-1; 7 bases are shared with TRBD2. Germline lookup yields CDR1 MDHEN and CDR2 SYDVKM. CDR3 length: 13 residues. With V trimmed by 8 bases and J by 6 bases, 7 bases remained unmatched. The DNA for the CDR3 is TGTGCCAGCGAGGGGAGCGGGGTCAATGAGCAGTTCTTC. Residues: CASEGSGVNEQFF.

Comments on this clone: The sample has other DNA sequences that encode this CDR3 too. The CDR3 nucleotides read TGTGCCAGCAGCCTCGGGGGGAGTTTGAATGAGCAGTTCTTC. It specifies CASSLGGSLNEQFF. This rearrangement joins TRBV7-2 to TRBJ2-1, with 7 bases that match TRBD2. The CDR3 runs 14 residues. The V gene's germline CDR1 is SGHTA and CDR2 FQGNSA. Germline trimming cut 5 bases from V and 7 bases from J; bases unmatched to any gene: 8.

CDR3 sequence: CASDVAGAAGELFF. The DNA of the CDR3 is TGCGCCAGCGATGTAGCGGGAGCTGCCGGGGAGCTGTTTTTT. V gene TRBV5-1 combines with J gene TRBJ2-2; 9 bases fit TRBD2. Per the germline V gene, CDR1 is SGHRS and CDR2 is YFSETQ. The CDR3 has 14 amino acids. Germline trimming cut 7 bases from V and 6 bases from J; bases unmatched to any gene: 7. Full variable domain (rest looked up from reference TRBV5-1 and TRBJ2-2): KAGVTQTPRYLIKTRGQQVTLSCSPISGHRSVSWYQQTPGQGLQFLFEYFSETQRNKGNFPGRFSGRQFSNSRSEMNVSTLELGDSALYLCASDVAGAAGELFFGEGSRLTVL.